In terms of frequency, the clone carrying this TCR beta chain is large. What it binds is unknown. CDR1 and CDR2 from the germline V gene are MNHEY and SVGAGI. This CDR3 spans 14 amino acids. TCRdb re-analyzed the 10x single-cell sequencing reads; it lists each CDR3 protein once, without DNA. The table lists over a thousand distinct CDR3 sequences, with more than 5% in the top ten. This entry is derived from a study of CD8 T cells in cerebrospinal fluid in Alzheimer's disease. Broader study findings: Expanded clones of at least 3% were commoner in Alzheimer's patients than healthy subjects.

J is TRBJ2-3 and V is TRBV6-5; absent DNA, TCRdb's TRBD1 call cannot be checked. Sequencing used cerebrospinal fluid. The receptor was isolated from a human donor in good health. CDR3 amino acids: CASSSGSSTDTQYF.